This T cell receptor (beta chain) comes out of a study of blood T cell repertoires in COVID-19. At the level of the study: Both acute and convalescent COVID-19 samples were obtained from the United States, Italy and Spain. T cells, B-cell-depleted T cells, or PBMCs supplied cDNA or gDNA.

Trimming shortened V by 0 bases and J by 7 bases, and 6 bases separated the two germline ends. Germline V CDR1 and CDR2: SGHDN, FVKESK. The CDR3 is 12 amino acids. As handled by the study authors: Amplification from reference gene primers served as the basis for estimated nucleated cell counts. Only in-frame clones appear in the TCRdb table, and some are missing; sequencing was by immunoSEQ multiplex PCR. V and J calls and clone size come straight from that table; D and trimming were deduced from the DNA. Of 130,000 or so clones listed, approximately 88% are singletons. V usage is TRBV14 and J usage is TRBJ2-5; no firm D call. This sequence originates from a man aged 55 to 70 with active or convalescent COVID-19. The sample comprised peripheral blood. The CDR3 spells CASSQDRRTQYF. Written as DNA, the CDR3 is TGTGCCAGCAGCCAAGATCGTAGGACCCAGTACTTC.